Shown below are 21 T cell receptor beta chains from a single sample sequenced in a study of T cells in localized non-small cell lung cancer (dated by TCRdb to the early 2020s). The library was generated by the immunoSEQ multiplex PCR assay. The table comes from immuneACCESS by way of TCRdb, which keeps in-frame sequences with V and J called. Part of the clones is missing from these tables; in studies checked, under half for an unresolved V gene and the rest for unknown reasons. Across this sample there are roughly 50,000 clones, with over 75% seen only once. About 20% of the sample goes to the ten largest clones. This sample comprised peripheral blood, obtained before any cancer treatment. The receptors shown here come from a female donor older than 55 with stage II squamous cell lung carcinoma.

The CDR3 DNA follows: TGCGCCAGCAGCCATGGAGGGGACACCGGGGAGCTGTTTTTT. It encodes CASSHGGDTGELFF. This chain uses TRBV4-3 with TRBJ2-2; a possible D gene is TRBD2 (6 bases). This CDR3 has 14 residues. CDR1 LGHNA and CDR2 YSLEER come from the germline V gene. The ends were cut back, 3 bases at V and 3 bases at J, with 8 bases in the middle.

The rearrangement uses TRBV6-4 and TRBJ1-1; possibly TRBD1 for D (6 bases). The ends were cut back, 6 bases at V and 5 bases at J, with 13 bases in the middle. The germline V gene encodes CDR1 MRHNA and CDR2 SNTAGT. There are 13 residues in the CDR3. CDR3 amino acids: CASSPRGQTEAFF. CDR3 in DNA: TGTGCCAGCAGCCCCCGGGGGCAAACTGAAGCTTTCTTT.

The chain is built from TRBV9 and TRBJ1-1; no definite D call. With 0 bases removed from V and 1 base from J, the gap between germline ends came to 7 bases. This CDR3 spans 14 amino acids. The germline V gene encodes CDR1 SGDLS and CDR2 YYNGEE. CDR3 sequence: CASSVGVENTEAFF. The CDR3 region has the DNA TGTGCCAGCAGCGTAGGGGTCGAGAACACTGAAGCTTTCTTT.

This chain links TRBV6-5 with TRBJ1-1, with 7 bases identical to TRBD1. The V gene's germline CDR1 is MNHEY and CDR2 SVGAGI. This CDR3 comprises 14 residues. With V trimmed by 5 bases and J by 0 bases, 3 bases remained unmatched. DNA of the CDR3: TGTGCCAGCAGTGGGACAGCTTTGAACACTGAAGCTTTCTTT. It codes for CASSGTALNTEAFF.

V and J are TRBV28 and TRBJ1-5; D not certain. Germline V gene lookup returns CDR1 MDHEN and CDR2 SYDVKM. This CDR3 spans 12 amino acids. V lost 5 bases, J lost 6 bases, and 8 bases lay in between. The CDR3 loop reads CASSGVLQPQHF. Here the CDR3 DNA reads TGTGCCAGCAGTGGGGTTCTTCAGCCCCAGCATTTT.

Here the CDR3 reads CASSLEVSEAFF. In nucleotides, the CDR3 is TGTGCCAGCAGCTTAGAGGTGTCTGAAGCTTTCTTT. This chain uses TRBV7-9 with TRBJ1-1, with D unclear. The CDR3 has 12 amino acids. CDR1 and CDR2 (germline): SEHNR, FQNEAQ (reference sequence). Trimming stripped 1 base from V and 6 bases from J, with 6 bases between.

The gene calls are TRBV30 and TRBJ2-5; D is unresolved. This CDR3 contains 8 residues. CDR1 is GTSNPN and CDR2 is SVGIG in the germline V gene (reference sequence). In nucleotides, the CDR3 is TGTGCTTTCTCGACCCAGTACTTC. It translates to CAFSTQYF.

CDR3 nucleotide sequence: TGTGCCAGCAGTACCAAGACAGGGGGTCCCAATCAGCCCCAGCATTTT. Translation: CASSTKTGGPNQPQHF. The gene calls are TRBV6-4 and TRBJ1-5; 9 bases are shared with TRBD1. CDR3 length: 16 residues. V shed 5 bases and J 3 bases; nucleotides not matched to a gene: 8. CDR1 and CDR2 (germline): MRHNA, SNTAGT.

In its sample, this clone was seen once. The chain recombines TRBV6-6 with TRBJ1-3, with a tentative D call TRBD1 (6 bases). Germline V lookup: CDR1 MNHNY, CDR2 SVGAGI (reference sequence). The V end was cut by 5 bases, the J end by 0 bases, with 11 bases between. The CDR3 is 15 residues long. In DNA form, the CDR3 reads TGTGCCAGCAGTGCAGGGGTTAGCTCTGGAAACACCATATATTTT. Translation: CASSAGVSSGNTIYF.

The chain has TRBV7-8 and TRBJ1-2; the D is unclear. CDR1 is SGHVS and CDR2 is FQNEAQ in the germline V gene. This CDR3 is 14 amino acids long. V gave up 2 bases and J gave up 7 bases, with 14 bases separating them. The chain's CDR3 is CASSLSLGRSGYTF. The CDR3 nucleotides read TGTGCCAGCAGCTTAAGTTTGGGGAGGAGTGGCTACACCTTC.

This chain links TRBV6-5 with TRBJ1-6, with D unclear. This CDR3 is built from 12 residues. Germline V lookup: CDR1 MNHEY, CDR2 SVGAGI. V was clipped by 7 bases and J by 0 bases, with 1 base between them. For the CDR3, the DNA is TGTGCCAGCACCTCCTATAATTCACCCCTCCACTTT. This codes for CASTSYNSPLHF.

This clone was seen a few times. The gene calls are TRBV25-1 and TRBJ1-5; 7 positions agree with TRBD1. CDR1 MGHDK and CDR2 SYGVNS come from the germline V gene. Trimming at V came to 6 bases and at J to 16 bases, leaving 15 bases not matched to a gene. The CDR3 is made up of 13 amino acids. The CDR3: CASRGSRTGGIHF. CDR3 in DNA: TGTGCCAGCAGGGGAAGTCGGACAGGAGGTATTCATTTT.

This clone is labeled as medium-sized (0.01 to 0.1%). Because it lacks the conserved phenylalanine or tryptophan at the end, this CDR3 is likely a read error. No DNA is shown, since the ends of the CDR3 on it are uncertain; the CDR3 is the one TCRdb lists. V usage is TRBV4-1 and J usage is TRBJ1-1; the table's D call, TRBD1, was not checked against the DNA. The germline CDR1 and CDR2 sequences are MGHRA and YSYEKL. The CDR3 has 12 residues if both end residues are counted. CDR3 sequence: CASSQVGDRVAS.

J is TRBJ2-1 and V is TRBV6-5; either TRBD1 or TRBD2 may fit D (5 bases each). Germline V gives CDR1 MNHEY, CDR2 SVGAGI. V lost 5 bases to trimming and J lost 13 bases, with 18 bases between them. CDR3 length equals 13 residues. CDR3: CASSAAGTLGQFF. CDR3 sequence (DNA): TGTGCCAGCAGTGCGGCCGGGACCCTGGGCCAGTTCTTC.

This CDR3 is CASSVGWASGAISGNTIYF. CDR3 bases: TGTGCCAGCAGCGTAGGGTGGGCCTCCGGGGCAATCTCTGGAAACACCATATATTTT. The V call is TRBV9, the J call TRBJ1-3, with a weak D call TRBD1 (5 bases). V lost 0 bases and J lost 0, with 19 bases in between. Germline lookup yields CDR1 SGDLS and CDR2 YYNGEE. The CDR3 consists of 19 residues. The entire variable domain, with the rest obtained from reference TRBV9 and TRBJ1-3, is as follows: DSGVTQTPKHLITATGQRVTLRCSPRSGDLSVYWYQQSLDQGLQFLIQYYNGEERAKGNILERFSAQQFPDLHSELNLSSLELGDSALYFCASSVGWASGAISGNTIYFGEGSWLTVV.

The CDR3 spells CASSIEGANSPLHF. The CDR3, as DNA: TGTGCCAGTAGTATAGAGGGGGCTAATTCACCCCTCCACTTT. This chain uses TRBV19 with TRBJ1-6, with D perhaps matching TRBD1 (6 bases). This CDR3 spans 14 amino acids. Germline CDR1 is LNHDA and CDR2 is SQIVND (reference sequence). The germline V and J ends were trimmed by 0 bases and 6 bases, with 6 bases remaining between them. The full variable domain, in which reference TRBV19 and TRBJ1-6 provide the parts outside the CDR3, is DGGITQSPKYLFRKEGQNVTLSCEQNLNHDAMYWYRQDPGQGLRLIYYSQIVNDFQKGDIAEGYSVSREKKESFPLTVTSAQKNPTAFYLCASSIEGANSPLHFGNGTRLTVT.

The chain employs TRBV13 and TRBJ1-6, with 9 nucleotides matching TRBD1. This CDR3 spans 15 amino acids. With V trimmed by 4 bases and J by 8 bases, 6 bases remained unmatched. Germline V gene lookup returns CDR1 PRHDT and CDR2 FYEKMQ (reference sequence). CDR3 sequence: CASSSTGTGYSPLHF. Here the CDR3 DNA reads TGTGCCAGCAGCTCCACCGGGACAGGGTATTCACCCCTCCACTTT. Supplemented by reference TRBV13 and TRBJ1-6, the full variable domain reads AAGVIQSPRHLIKEKRETATLKCYPIPRHDTVYWYQQGPGQDPQFLISFYEKMQSDKGSIPDRFSAQQFSDYHSELNMSSLELGDSALYFCASSSTGTGYSPLHFGNGTRLTVT.

This rearrangement joins TRBV9 to TRBJ2-2; the match to TRBD2 covers 11 bases. Germline assignment: CDR1 SGDLS and CDR2 YYNGEE. This CDR3 spans 16 amino acids. V was clipped by 3 bases and J by 7 bases; unmatched bases: 8. The chain's CDR3 is CASSGSGGAGLGELFF. CDR3 nucleotide sequence: TGTGCCAGCAGCGGTAGCGGGGGGGCCGGTCTCGGGGAGCTGTTTTTT. Variable domain in full (rest from reference TRBV9 and TRBJ2-2): DSGVTQTPKHLITATGQRVTLRCSPRSGDLSVYWYQQSLDQGLQFLIQYYNGEERAKGNILERFSAQQFPDLHSELNLSSLELGDSALYFCASSGSGGAGLGELFFGEGSRLTVL.

Remarks on this clone: Additional DNA sequences in this sample encode the identical CDR3. The chain uses TRBV7-3 and TRBJ1-1; D gene uncertain. V lost 3 bases and J 2 bases, leaving 7 bases between the germline ends. CDR1 and CDR2 (germline): SGHTA, FQGTGA. The CDR3 has 13 amino acids. Written as DNA, the CDR3 is TGTGCCAGCAGCTTTGGCAGAAACACTGAAGCTTTCTTT. Protein product: CASSFGRNTEAFF.

This chain joins TRBV9 and TRBJ1-2, with TRBD1 as a possible D gene (6 bases). Germline CDR1 SGDLS, CDR2 YYNGEE. V shed 0 bases and J shed 4 bases, with 13 bases lying between them. The CDR3 runs to 15 residues. The CDR3 nucleotides read TGTGCCAGCAGCGTAGAACAGGGACCTAGCTATGGCTACACCTTC. It translates to CASSVEQGPSYGYTF.

This chain links TRBV5-1 with TRBJ2-1; TRBD2 matches at 10 bases. Germline assignment: CDR1 SGHRS and CDR2 YFSETQ. The CDR3 loop spans 15 amino acids. J lost 3 bases, V lost 4 bases, and 4 bases had no gene match. The CDR3 is CASSPSGGHYNEQFF. DNA for the CDR3: TGCGCCAGCAGCCCTAGCGGGGGCCACTACAATGAGCAGTTCTTC.